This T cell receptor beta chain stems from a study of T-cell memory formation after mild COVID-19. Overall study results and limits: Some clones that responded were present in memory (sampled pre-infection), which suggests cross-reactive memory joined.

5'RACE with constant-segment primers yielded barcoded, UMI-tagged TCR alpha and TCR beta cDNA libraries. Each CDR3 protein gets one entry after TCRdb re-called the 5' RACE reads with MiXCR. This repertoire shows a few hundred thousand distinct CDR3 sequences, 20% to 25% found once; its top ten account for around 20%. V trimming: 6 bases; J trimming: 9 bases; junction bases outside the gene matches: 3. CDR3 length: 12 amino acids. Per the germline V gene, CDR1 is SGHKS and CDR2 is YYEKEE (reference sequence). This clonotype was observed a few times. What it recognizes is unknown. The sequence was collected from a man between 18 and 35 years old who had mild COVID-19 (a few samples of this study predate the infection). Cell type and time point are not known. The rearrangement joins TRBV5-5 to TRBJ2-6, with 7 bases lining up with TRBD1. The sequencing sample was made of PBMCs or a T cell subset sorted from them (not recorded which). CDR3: CASNDRVNVLTF. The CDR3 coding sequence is TGTGCCAGCAACGACAGGGTCAACGTCCTGACTTTC.